These 18 T cell receptor beta chains came from one sample sequenced in a study of tumor-infiltrating lymphocytes in oesophageal squamous cell carcinoma. TCRdb processed the PCR reads anew with MiXCR; each CDR3 protein has one entry. The sample carries 16,000 or so distinct CDR3 sequences, approximately 43% recorded once. The sample taken for sequencing was blood. All receptors come from a female donor with esophageal squamous cell carcinoma.

CDR3: CSARESAVGLETQYF. The DNA of the CDR3 is TGCAGTGCTAGAGAGTCCGCGGTGGGTCTAGAGACCCAGTACTTC. The gene calls are TRBV20-1 and TRBJ2-5, with D unresolved. This CDR3 has 15 amino acids. The V and J ends lost 0 bases and 4 bases respectively, with 15 bases between them. Germline lookup yields CDR1 DFQATT and CDR2 SNEGSKA (reference sequence).

A few counts support this clonotype. V is TRBV30 and J is TRBJ1-1; TRBD1 might be the D (6 bases). This CDR3 has 14 amino acids. V lost 7 bases and J 4 bases, leaving 19 bases between the germline ends. Germline V gene sequence: CDR1 GTSNPN, CDR2 SVGIG (reference sequence). CDR3: CASQGGSMATEAFF. In DNA form, the CDR3 reads TGTGCCTCACAGGGTGGGAGCATGGCCACTGAAGCTTTCTTT. The complete variable domain, with remaining parts taken from reference TRBV30 and TRBJ1-1, reads SQTIHQWPATLVQPVGSPLSLECTVEGTSNPNLYWYRQAAGRGLQLLFYSVGIGQISSEVPQNLSASRPQDRQFILSSKKLLLSDSGFYLCASQGGSMATEAFFGQGTRLTVV.

The CDR3 loop reads CASSLQVEQYF. In DNA, the CDR3 is TGTGCCAGCAGCTTACAGGTAGAGCAGTACTTC. The chain links TRBV7-2 to TRBJ2-4; no clear D. The germline CDR1 and CDR2 sequences are SGHTA and FQGNSA. CDR3 length: 11 residues. The V end lost 2 bases, the J end lost 13 bases, and 9 bases lay between the germline ends.

This clonotype was counted at least ten times. CDR3 sequence reads: CASSRDTVAGEQFF. CDR3 DNA: TGTGCCAGCAGTCGGGACACGGTCGCCGGTGAGCAGTTCTTC. This chain links TRBV6-1 with TRBJ2-1, with a possible D match to TRBD1 (6 bases). Germline lookup yields CDR1 MNHNS and CDR2 SASEGT. Deletions cut 5 bases from V and 9 bases from J, with 17 bases between. CDR3 length: 14 amino acids.

This clonotype was recorded at least ten times. The V gene is TRBV6-1, the J gene TRBJ2-1; a possible D gene is TRBD1 (6 bases). Between the trimmed V and J ends, which lost 6 bases and 9 bases, there was a span of 21 bases. CDR3 length: 15 residues. CDR1 and CDR2 (germline): MNHNS, SASEGT. In DNA, the CDR3 is TGTGCCAGCAGCCCCGGGCAGGGGACCCGGAGTGAGCAGTTCTTC. Translated, it gives CASSPGQGTRSEQFF.

This clonotype was seen at least ten times. V is TRBV6-1 and J is TRBJ2-7; 8 nucleotides match TRBD2. The germline V gene encodes CDR1 MNHNS and CDR2 SASEGT. This CDR3 is built from 15 residues. The junction had 13 bases not matched to a gene; V was cut back by 5 bases and J by 7 bases. CDR3 coding DNA: TGTGCCAGCAGTTCCCTCTCGGGGGGGCTAGGGGAGCAGTACTTC. It codes for CASSSLSGGLGEQYF.

There are many counts of this clonotype. The rearrangement joins TRBV5-1 to TRBJ1-5; no firm D call. This CDR3 contains 13 residues. V lost 4 bases to trimming and J lost 5 bases, with 10 bases between them. Per germline, CDR1 SGHRS and CDR2 YFSETQ. CDR3 sequence reads: CASSPESDQPQHF. The CDR3 DNA follows: TGCGCCAGCAGCCCGGAGTCAGATCAGCCCCAGCATTTT.

This clonotype is classed as medium-sized. The chain recombines TRBV7-9 with TRBJ2-4; TRBD1 matches at 7 bases. V gave up 4 bases and J gave up 9 bases; unmatched junction bases: 12. The CDR3 consists of 15 residues. Looked up from germline, CDR1 is SEHNR and CDR2 is FQNEAQ (reference sequence). CDR3 in amino acids: CASSSPATGFGIQYF. As DNA, the CDR3 is TGTGCCAGCAGCTCCCCCGCGACAGGGTTCGGCATTCAGTACTTC.

This chain links TRBV5-6 with TRBJ2-4, with TRBD1 matching over 8 bases. The J call is uncertain, as TRBJ2-7 better fits the DNA end. Germline V CDR1 and CDR2: SGHDT, YYEEEE. The CDR3 extends over 16 amino acids. In nucleotides, the CDR3 is TGTGCCAGCAGTCCTACAGGGGGTTCGGACTCCTACGAGCAGTACTTC. It is translated as CASSPTGGSDSYEQYF.

By proportion, this clonotype is medium-sized. The chain employs TRBV6-1 and TRBJ2-5; either TRBD1 or TRBD2 may fit D (6 bases each). Germline lookup yields CDR1 MNHNS and CDR2 SASEGT. V gave up 5 bases and J gave up 5 bases, with 21 bases separating them. The CDR3 totals 16 residues. The CDR3 here is CASSTGGRRGTETQYF. Written as DNA, the CDR3 is TGTGCCAGCAGTACCGGAGGGCGGAGGGGGACGGAGACCCAGTACTTC.

V gene TRBV7-8 combines with J gene TRBJ1-4, with D possibly being TRBD1 (6 bases). Gene TRBJ1-5 matches the end of the DNA better, so the J call may be wrong. The CDR3 contains 12 residues. CDR1 and CDR2 from the germline V gene are SGHVS and FQNEAQ. The CDR3 loop reads CASRTGNQPQHF. DNA of the CDR3: TGTGCCAGCCGAACAGGGAATCAGCCCCAGCATTTT.

The chain combines TRBV6-6 with TRBJ2-2; D is unresolved. CDR1 is MNHNY, CDR2 SVGAGI, per germline (reference sequence). The CDR3 loop spans 16 amino acids. V shed 5 bases and J shed 6 bases, with 19 bases lying between them. The CDR3 is CASSVECTNAAGELFF. CDR3 DNA: TGTGCCAGCAGTGTTGAGTGTACTAATGCTGCCGGGGAGCTGTTTTTT.

This clonotype was counted between two and nine times. At one boundary the junction diverges from the germline segment, which might be a read error. The chain combines TRBV7-8 with TRBJ1-6; 7 bases are shared with TRBD1. Germline loops: CDR1 SGHVS, CDR2 FQNEAQ. CDR3 length equals 13 residues. The CDR3 loop is CASSLDRQAEQYF. In DNA form, the CDR3 reads TGTGCCAGCAGCTTGGACAGGCAGGCTGAGCAGTACTTT. Complete variable domain (other parts from reference TRBV7-8 and TRBJ1-6): GAGVSQSPRYKVAKRGQDVALRCDPISGHVSLFWYQQALGQGPEFLTYFQNEAQLDKSGLPSDRFFAERPEGSVSTLKIQRTQQEDSAVYLCASSLDRQAEQYFGNGTRLTVT.

The chain is built from TRBV6-2 or TRBV6-3 and TRBJ2-3; D is unresolved. V lost 2 bases to trimming and J lost 2 bases, with 11 bases between them. CDR3 length: 15 residues. The germline V gene encodes CDR1 MNHEY and CDR2 SVGEGT. CDR3 sequence: CASSYLERVTDTQYF. CDR3 in DNA: TGTGCCAGCAGTTACCTGGAAAGGGTCACAGATACGCAGTATTTT.

CDR3 residues: CASSTGTAINEKLFF. The CDR3 bases are TGTGCCAGCAGTACAGGGACAGCCATTAATGAAAAACTGTTTTTT. The chain uses TRBV6-1 and TRBJ1-4; TRBD1 matches at 7 bases. Germline-derived CDR1 and CDR2 are MNHNS and SASEGT. The CDR3 contains 15 residues. J lost 4 bases, V lost 5 bases, and 7 bases had no gene match.

The V and J genes are TRBV7-3 and TRBJ2-7; TRBD2 might be the D (5 bases). CDR3 length: 15 amino acids. Trimming took 5 bases from V and 9 from J, leaving 23 bases between them. Germline values: CDR1 SGHTA, CDR2 FQGTGA. The CDR3 loop reads CASSPGAALTDTQYF. The CDR3 DNA sequence: TGTGCCAGCAGCCCTGGAGCGGCCCTCACAGATACGCAGTACTTC.

In this sample, this clonotype turned up once. The chain uses TRBV7-2 and TRBJ2-5; D not resolved. The assigned J gene may be wrong: the sequence end matches TRBJ2-7 better. Germline V gives CDR1 SGHTA, CDR2 FQGNSA. The length of the CDR3 is 13 residues. The DNA of the CDR3 is TGTGCCAGCAGCTTTGGGCGAGACCACGAGCAGTACTTC. Translated, it gives CASSFGRDHEQYF.

This clonotype has a handful of counts. This sequence may be a read error, since a much larger clone differs from it by one base. J is TRBJ2-7 and V is TRBV5-1; 7 bases align to TRBD2. With 0 bases clipped from V and 7 bases from J, the junction kept 13 bases outside the gene matches. From germline, CDR1 is SGHRS and CDR2 YFSETQ. This CDR3 is 16 amino acids long. Here the CDR3 DNA reads TGCGCCAGCAGCTTGGACTTGGGGGGGTACCACAATGAGCAGTACTTC. It codes for CASSLDLGGYHNEQYF.